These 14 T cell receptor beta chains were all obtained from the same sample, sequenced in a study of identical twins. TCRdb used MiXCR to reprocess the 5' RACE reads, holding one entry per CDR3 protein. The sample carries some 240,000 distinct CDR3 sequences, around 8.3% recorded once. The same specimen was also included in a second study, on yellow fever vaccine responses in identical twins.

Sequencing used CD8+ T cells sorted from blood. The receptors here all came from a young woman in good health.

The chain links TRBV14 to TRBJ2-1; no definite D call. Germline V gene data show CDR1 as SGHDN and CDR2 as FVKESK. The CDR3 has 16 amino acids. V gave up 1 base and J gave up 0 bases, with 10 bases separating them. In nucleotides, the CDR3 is TGTGCCAGCAGCCAAGGGGCGGCGAGCTCCTACAATGAGCAGTTCTTC. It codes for CASSQGAASSYNEQFF. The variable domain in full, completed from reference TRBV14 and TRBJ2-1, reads EAGVTQFPSHSVIEKGQTVTLRCDPISGHDNLYWYRRVMGKEIKFLLHFVKESKQDESGMPNNRFLAERTGGTYSTLKVQPAELEDSGVYFCASSQGAASSYNEQFFGPGTRLTVL.

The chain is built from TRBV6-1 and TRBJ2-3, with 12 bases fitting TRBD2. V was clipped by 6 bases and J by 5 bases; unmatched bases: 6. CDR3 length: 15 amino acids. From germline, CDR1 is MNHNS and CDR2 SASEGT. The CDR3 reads CASSPSGGAKDTQYF. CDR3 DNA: TGTGCCAGCAGCCCTAGCGGGGGGGCTAAAGATACGCAGTATTTT.

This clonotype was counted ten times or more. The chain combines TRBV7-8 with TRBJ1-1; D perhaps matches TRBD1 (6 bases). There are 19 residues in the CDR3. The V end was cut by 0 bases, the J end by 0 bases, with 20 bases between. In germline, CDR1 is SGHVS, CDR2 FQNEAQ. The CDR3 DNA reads TGTGCCAGCAGCTTAGCGCGTGGGGGCGATTTACCGTTGAACACTGAAGCTTTCTTT. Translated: CASSLARGGDLPLNTEAFF.

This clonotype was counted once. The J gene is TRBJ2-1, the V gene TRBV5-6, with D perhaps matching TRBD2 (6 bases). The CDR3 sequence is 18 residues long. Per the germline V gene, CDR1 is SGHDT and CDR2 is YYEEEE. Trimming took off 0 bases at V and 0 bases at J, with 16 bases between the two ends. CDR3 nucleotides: TGTGCCAGCAGCTTGGAGGTCGGGAGCGGGCGCTCCTACAATGAGCAGTTCTTC. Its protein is CASSLEVGSGRSYNEQFF.

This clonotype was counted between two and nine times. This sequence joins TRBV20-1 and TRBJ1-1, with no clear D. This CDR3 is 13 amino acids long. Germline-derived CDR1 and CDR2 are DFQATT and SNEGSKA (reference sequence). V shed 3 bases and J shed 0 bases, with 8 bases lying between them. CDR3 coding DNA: TGCAGTGCTAGCGAAACAATGAACACTGAAGCTTTCTTT. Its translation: CSASETMNTEAFF.

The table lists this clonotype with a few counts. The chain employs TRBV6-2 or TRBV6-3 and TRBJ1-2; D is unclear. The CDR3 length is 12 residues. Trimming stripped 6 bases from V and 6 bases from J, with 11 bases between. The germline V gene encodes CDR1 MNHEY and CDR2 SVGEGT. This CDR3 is CASRPASNGYTF. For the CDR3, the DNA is TGTGCCAGCAGACCCGCCTCCAATGGCTACACCTTC.

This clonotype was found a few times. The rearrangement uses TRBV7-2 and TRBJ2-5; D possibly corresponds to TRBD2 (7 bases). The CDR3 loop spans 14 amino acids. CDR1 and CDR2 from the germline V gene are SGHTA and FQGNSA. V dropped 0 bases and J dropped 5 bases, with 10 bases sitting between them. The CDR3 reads CASSLAGGLETQYF. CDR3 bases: TGTGCCAGCAGCTTAGCGGGGGGGCTGGAGACCCAGTACTTC.

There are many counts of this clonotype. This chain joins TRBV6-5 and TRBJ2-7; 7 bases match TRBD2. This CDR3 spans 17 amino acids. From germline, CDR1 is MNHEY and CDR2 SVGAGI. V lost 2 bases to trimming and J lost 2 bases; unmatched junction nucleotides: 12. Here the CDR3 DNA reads TGTGCCAGCAGTTACGCCCCTTTTCTAGCGGCTACCTACGAGCAGTACTTC. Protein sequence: CASSYAPFLAATYEQYF.

CDR3 nucleotides: TGCGCCAGCACCAGCGGAGGCCACTACAATGAGCAGTTCTTC. This translates into CASTSGGHYNEQFF. This sequence joins TRBV10-2 and TRBJ2-1; maybe TRBD2 (5 bases). The CDR3 sequence is 14 residues long. Germline-derived CDR1 and CDR2 are WSHSY and SAAADI. The V and J ends lost 7 bases and 3 bases respectively, with 13 bases between them.

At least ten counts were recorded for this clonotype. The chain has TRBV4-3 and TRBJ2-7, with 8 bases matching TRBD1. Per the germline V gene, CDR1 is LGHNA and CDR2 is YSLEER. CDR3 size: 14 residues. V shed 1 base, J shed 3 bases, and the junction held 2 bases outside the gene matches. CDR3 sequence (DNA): TGCGCCAGCAGCCAAGGGACAGGGATCTACGAGCAGTACTTC. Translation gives CASSQGTGIYEQYF.

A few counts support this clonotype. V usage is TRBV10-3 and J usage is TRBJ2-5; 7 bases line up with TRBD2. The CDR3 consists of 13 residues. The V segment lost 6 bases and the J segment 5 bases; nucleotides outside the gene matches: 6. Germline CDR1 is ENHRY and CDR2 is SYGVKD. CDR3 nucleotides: TGTGCCATCAGCCTCCGGGACTATGAGACCCAGTACTTC. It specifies CAISLRDYETQYF.

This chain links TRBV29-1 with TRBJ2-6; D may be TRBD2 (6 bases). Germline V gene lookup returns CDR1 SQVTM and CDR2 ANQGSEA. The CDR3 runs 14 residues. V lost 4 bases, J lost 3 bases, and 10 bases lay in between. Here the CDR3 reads CSVGGESGANVLTF. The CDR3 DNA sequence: TGCAGCGTTGGGGGGGAAAGTGGGGCCAACGTCCTGACTTTC.

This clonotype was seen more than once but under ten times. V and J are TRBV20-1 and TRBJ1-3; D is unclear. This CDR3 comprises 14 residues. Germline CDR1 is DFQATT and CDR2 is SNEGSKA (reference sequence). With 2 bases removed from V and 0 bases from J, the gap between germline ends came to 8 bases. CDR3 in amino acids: CSARISDSGNTIYF. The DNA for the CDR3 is TGCAGTGCTAGAATTTCGGACTCTGGAAACACCATATATTTT.

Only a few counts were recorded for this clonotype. Written as DNA, the CDR3 is TGTGCCAGCAGCTACTCCTCGGCTTATGGCTACACCTTC. Encoded protein: CASSYSSAYGYTF. V gene TRBV7-9 combines with J gene TRBJ1-2; D unresolved. V lost 4 bases and J 5 bases, leaving 11 bases between the germline ends. The CDR3 runs 13 residues. Germline assignment: CDR1 SEHNR and CDR2 FQNEAQ (reference sequence).